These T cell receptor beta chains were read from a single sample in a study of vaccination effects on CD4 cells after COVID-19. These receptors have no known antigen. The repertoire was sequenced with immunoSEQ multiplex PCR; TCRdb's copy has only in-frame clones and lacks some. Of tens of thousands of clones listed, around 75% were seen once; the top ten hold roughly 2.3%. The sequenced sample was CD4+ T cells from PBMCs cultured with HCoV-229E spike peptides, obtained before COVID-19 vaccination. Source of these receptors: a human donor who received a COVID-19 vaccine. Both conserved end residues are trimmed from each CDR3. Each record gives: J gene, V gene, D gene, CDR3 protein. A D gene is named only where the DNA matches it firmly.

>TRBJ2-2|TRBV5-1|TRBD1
ASSFGQGASTGELF
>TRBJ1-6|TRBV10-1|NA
ASSESEYSPLH
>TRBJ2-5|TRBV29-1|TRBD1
SVGGQGETQY
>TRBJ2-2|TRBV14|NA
ASSQDTKGSGELF
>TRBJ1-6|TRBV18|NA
ASSPVYNSPLH
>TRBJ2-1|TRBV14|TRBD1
ASSQDYRGSYNEQF
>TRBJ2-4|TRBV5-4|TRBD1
ASSSGQGAKNIQY
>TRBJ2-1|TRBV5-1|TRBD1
ASSPDRVSYNEQF
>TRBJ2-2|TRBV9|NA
ASSVTNTGELF
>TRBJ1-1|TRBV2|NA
ASSEDGNTEAF
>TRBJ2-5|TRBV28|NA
ASSPGGRIETQY
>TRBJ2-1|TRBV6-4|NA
ASSLEGGRPNEQF
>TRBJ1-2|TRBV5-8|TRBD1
ASSLRGQGRLYGYT
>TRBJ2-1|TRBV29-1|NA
SAEAGGSYNEQF
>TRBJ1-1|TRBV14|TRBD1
ASSKWTGMNTEAF
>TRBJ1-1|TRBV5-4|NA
ASSLVGGSEAF
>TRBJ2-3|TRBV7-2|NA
ASSSRGGGNTDTQY
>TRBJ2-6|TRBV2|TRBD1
ASELEQGAFFGANVLT
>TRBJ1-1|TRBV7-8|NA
AVGLWGRVNTEAF
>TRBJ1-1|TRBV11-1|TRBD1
ASSIQGGTEAF
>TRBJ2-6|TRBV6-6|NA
ASSYVVRSGANVLT
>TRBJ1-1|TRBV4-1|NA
ASTKLQGNTEAF
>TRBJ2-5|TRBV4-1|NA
ASSQVLTRGRQETQY
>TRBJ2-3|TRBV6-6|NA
ASSYQGLNTDTQY
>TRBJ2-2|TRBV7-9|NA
ASSLLNTGELF
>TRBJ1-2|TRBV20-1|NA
SADSNYGYT
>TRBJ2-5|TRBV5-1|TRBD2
ASSLEGLGETQY
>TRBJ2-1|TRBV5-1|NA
ASSLGEDEQF
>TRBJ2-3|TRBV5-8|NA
ASSLYRVGDTQY
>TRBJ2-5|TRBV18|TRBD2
ASLPSGEETQY
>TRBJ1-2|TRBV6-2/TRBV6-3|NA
ASSETGNKNWGYT
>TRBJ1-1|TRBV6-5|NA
ASSYIFAGQAF
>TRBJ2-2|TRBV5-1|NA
ASSLPANTGELF
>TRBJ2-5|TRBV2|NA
ASSQMETQY
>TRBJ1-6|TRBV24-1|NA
ARGGLGRDSPLH
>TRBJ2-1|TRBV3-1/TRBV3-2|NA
ASSQDLGEQF
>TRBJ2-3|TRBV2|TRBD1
AKGQGGDTQY
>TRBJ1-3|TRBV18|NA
ASSPGPLSGNTIY
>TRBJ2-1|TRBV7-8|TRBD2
ASSAEILAGGSYNEQF
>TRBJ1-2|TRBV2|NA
ASSVGRVQGGGYT
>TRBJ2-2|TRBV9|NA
ASSVQGRNTGELF
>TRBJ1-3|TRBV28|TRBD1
ASGQWTGAGNTIY
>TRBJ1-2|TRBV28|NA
ASSRTVYYGYT
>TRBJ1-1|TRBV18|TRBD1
ASSRDRGGDTEAF
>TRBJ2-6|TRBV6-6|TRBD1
ASSPQGTGTGANVLT
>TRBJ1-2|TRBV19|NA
ASSIFRAYGYT
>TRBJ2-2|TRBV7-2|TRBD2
ASSPFGLAGGTNTGELF
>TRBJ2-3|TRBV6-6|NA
ASSPGTDTQY
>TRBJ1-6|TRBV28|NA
ASALAGDYSPLH
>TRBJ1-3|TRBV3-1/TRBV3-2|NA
ASSQLQGLVRNTIY
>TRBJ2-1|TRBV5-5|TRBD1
ASSVEGAYNEQF
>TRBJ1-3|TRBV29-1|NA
SVTAILSGNTIY
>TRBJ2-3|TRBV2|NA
ASSEARQDTQY
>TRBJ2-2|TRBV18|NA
ASSPPGLEAGELF
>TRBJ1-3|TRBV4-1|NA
ASSQDGQAGNTIY
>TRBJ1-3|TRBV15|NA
ATRQDNSGNTIY
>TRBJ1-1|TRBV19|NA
AVVSAGLVTEAF
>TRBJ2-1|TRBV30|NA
AWSARGWGKVEQF